These 14 T cell receptor beta chains were sequenced from one sample in a study of tumor and adjacent non-tumor tissue in lung cancer. The template was RNA from unsorted bulk tissue. The library came from three nested PCR rounds adapted from ARM-PCR protocols. TCRdb reprocessed the multiplex PCR reads with MiXCR, giving one entry per CDR3 protein. The sample includes 70,000 to 80,000 distinct CDR3 sequences, approximately 77% of them seen just once. Sequenced input: lung tumor tissue. These receptors all come from a woman aged 40 to 55 with non-small cell lung cancer.

On this clonotype itself: A junction end diverges from the germline sequence, so it may reflect a read error. The chain is built from TRBV5-4 and TRBJ2-3, with 10 bases lining up with TRBD2. The CDR3 length is 17 residues. From germline, CDR1 is SGHNT and CDR2 YYREEE (reference sequence). CDR3 sequence: CTSSLASVSGRTDMQYF. CDR3 coding DNA: TGTACCAGCAGCTTGGCGTCGGTTAGCGGGAGGACAGATATGCAGTATTTT.

In the case of this clonotype: Germline and junction disagree at one end, which may indicate a read error. The chain has TRBV7-3 and TRBJ2-3; TRBD1 matches at 9 bases. Germline loops: CDR1 SGHTA, CDR2 FQGTGA. The CDR3 is made up of 17 amino acids. DNA of the CDR3: TGTACCAGCAGTTTCTTTGGCACAGGGGGCGAGGGAGTTACGCAGTATTTT. Protein: CTSSFFGTGGEGVTQYF.

As to this clonotype: This may stem from a read error, because a much larger clone lies one nucleotide away. This chain uses TRBV20-1 with TRBJ2-2; 7 bases match TRBD2. In germline, CDR1 is DFQATT, CDR2 SNEGSKA (reference sequence). The CDR3 spans 13 residues. The CDR3 region has the DNA TGCAATGCCACGGGGGGGAACACCGGGGAGCTGTTTTTT. This translates into CNATGGNTGELFF.

This clonotype has a count of ten or more. This chain links TRBV5-1 with TRBJ2-2; tentatively, D is TRBD1 (5 bases). Trimming left V 1 base short and J 4 bases short, with 17 bases between. The CDR3 has 17 residues. Germline lookup yields CDR1 SGHRS and CDR2 YFSETQ. The CDR3: CASSLQGSVVATGELFF. For the CDR3, the DNA is TGCGCCAGCAGCTTGCAGGGATCAGTCGTTGCCACCGGGGAGCTGTTTTTT.

With respect to this clonotype: The junction shows a germline mismatch at one end, possibly a read error. The V and J genes are TRBV11-2 and TRBJ2-1; 11 positions match TRBD2. This CDR3 is 18 amino acids long. Germline assignment: CDR1 SGHAT and CDR2 FQNNGV. The CDR3 DNA sequence: TGTGCTAGCAGCTCGCACATCGTAACTAGCGGGGGACTAAGGGAGCAATTCTTC. As protein: CASSSHIVTSGGLREQFF.

A note on this clonotype: The conserved closing phenylalanine or tryptophan is absent in this CDR3, likely reflecting a read error. The genes are TRBV11-3 and TRBJ2-1; 8 bases map to TRBD1. CDR3 size: 14 residues. In germline, CDR1 is SGHNT, CDR2 YENEEA. The V and J ends lost 5 bases and 7 bases, in that order; junction bases with no gene match: 7. This CDR3 is CASSPVQGGNEQFS. The CDR3 DNA sequence: TGTGCCAGCAGCCCCGTACAGGGGGGTAATGAGCAGTTCTCC.

As regards this clonotype: This may arise from a read error, as a much more abundant clone is one base away. The chain uses TRBV7-9 and TRBJ1-5; TRBD1 is a possible D gene (5 bases). Germline V gene sequence: CDR1 SEHNR, CDR2 FQNEAQ (reference sequence). The CDR3 is made up of 15 amino acids. Trimming removed 7 bases from V and 0 bases from J, with 13 bases in between. The CDR3: CASNVGHHSNQPQHF. CDR3 in DNA: TGTGCCAGCAACGTCGGACATCATAGCAATCAGCCCCAGCATTTT.

This rearrangement joins TRBV18 to TRBJ2-1; D gene ambiguous. The CDR3 sequence is 14 residues long. Germline V gives CDR1 KGHSH, CDR2 LQKENI. The ends were cut back, 3 bases at V and 2 bases at J, with 8 bases in the middle. The CDR3 DNA is TGTGCCAGCTCACCTAGTCTGCCCTACAATGAGCAGTTCTTC. It specifies CASSPSLPYNEQFF.

Of note for this clonotype: The junction shows a germline mismatch at one end, possibly a read error. The chain joins TRBV5-1 to TRBJ2-3; D unclear. The CDR3 totals 15 residues. CDR1 and CDR2 (germline): SGHRS, YFSETQ. CDR3 loop: CASSSVPERTDTQYF. Written as DNA, the CDR3 is TGCGCCAGCAGCTCGGTGCCGGAGCGCACAGATACGCAATATTTT.

This clonotype appeared once. V gene TRBV28 combines with J gene TRBJ2-7; perhaps TRBD2 as D (6 bases). CDR1 is MDHEN, CDR2 SYDVKM, per germline. The V end lost 6 bases, the J end lost 4 bases, and 16 bases lay between the germline ends. The CDR3 has 14 amino acids. The CDR3 spells CASSLLGGLYEQYF. CDR3 nucleotide sequence: TGTGCCAGCAGCCTCTTGGGGGGACTGTACGAGCAGTACTTC. The full variable domain, its missing parts supplied by reference TRBV28 and TRBJ2-7, is DVKVTQSSRYLVKRTGEKVFLECVQDMDHENMFWYRQDPGLGLRLIYFSYDVKMKEKGDIPEGYSVSREKKERFSLILESASTNQTSMYLCASSLLGGLYEQYFGPGTRLTVT.

As regards this clonotype: One end of the junction fails to match germline, which may point to a read error. The V gene is TRBV4-1, the J gene TRBJ2-7; D call uncertain. Germline lookup yields CDR1 MGHRA and CDR2 YSYEKL. This CDR3 is 13 amino acids long. CDR3 amino acids: CASNQVTAYEQYF. In DNA form, the CDR3 reads TGCGCCAGCAACCAAGTGACCGCATACGAGCAGTACTTC.

Remarks on this clonotype: The germline gene is not matched at one end of the junction; a read error may be the cause. V and J are TRBV6-6 and TRBJ2-3; D is possibly TRBD1 (6 bases). This CDR3 is 17 amino acids long. Germline V gene data show CDR1 as MNHNY and CDR2 as SVGAGI (reference sequence). The CDR3 loop reads CASSHSKGTTTTDTQYF. CDR3 nucleotides: TGTGCCAGCAGTCACTCGAAGGGGACAACCACGACAGATACGCAGTATTTT.

As for this clonotype: One end of the junction does not line up with germline, which may come from a read error. J is TRBJ2-1 and V is TRBV11-2; possible D gene TRBD2, 5 bases. There are 15 residues in the CDR3. In germline, CDR1 is SGHAT, CDR2 FQNNGV. The CDR3 sequence: CASSFSASKYNKQFF. CDR3 nucleotides: TGTGCCAGCAGCTTTTCGGCTAGCAAGTACAATAAGCAGTTCTTC.

The rearrangement uses TRBV30 and TRBJ2-1, with 9 bases identical to TRBD2. Germline V gene lookup returns CDR1 GTSNPN and CDR2 SVGIG (reference sequence). The CDR3 has 17 amino acids. V was pared by 2 bases and J by 4 bases, with 12 bases of the junction left unmatched. CDR3 sequence: CAWSLFMQTSGYNEQFF. CDR3 DNA: TGTGCCTGGAGTTTGTTTATGCAGACTAGCGGATACAATGAGCAGTTCTTC.